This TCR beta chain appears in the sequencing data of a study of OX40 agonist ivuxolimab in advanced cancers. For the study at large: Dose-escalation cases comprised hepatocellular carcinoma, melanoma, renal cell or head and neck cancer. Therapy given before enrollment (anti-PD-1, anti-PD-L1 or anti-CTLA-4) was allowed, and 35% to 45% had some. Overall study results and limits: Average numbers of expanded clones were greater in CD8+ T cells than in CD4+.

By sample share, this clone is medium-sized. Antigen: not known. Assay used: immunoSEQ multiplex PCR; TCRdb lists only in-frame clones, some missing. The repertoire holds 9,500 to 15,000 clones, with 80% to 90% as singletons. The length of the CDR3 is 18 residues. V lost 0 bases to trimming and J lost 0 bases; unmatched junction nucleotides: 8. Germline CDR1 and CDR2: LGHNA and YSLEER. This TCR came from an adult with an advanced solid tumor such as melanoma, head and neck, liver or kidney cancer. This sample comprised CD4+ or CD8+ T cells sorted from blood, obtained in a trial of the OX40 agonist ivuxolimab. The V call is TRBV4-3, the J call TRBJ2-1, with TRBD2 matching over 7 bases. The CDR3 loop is CASSQDLNRGSSYNEQFF. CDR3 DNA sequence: TGCGCCAGCAGCCAAGATTTGAACCGCGGGAGCTCCTACAATGAGCAGTTCTTC.